Each of the 26 T cell receptor beta chains below was sequenced from the same sample in a study of blood T cell repertoires in COVID-19 (dated by TCRdb to 2020 to 2021). The library relied on the immunoSEQ multiplex PCR assay. The table comes from immuneACCESS by way of TCRdb, which keeps in-frame sequences with V and J called. Part of the clones is missing from these tables; in studies checked, under half for an unresolved V gene and the rest for unknown reasons. Counted in this sample were roughly 410,000 clones; 87% of them appeared once. About 2% of the sample is taken by the ten largest. The specimen was peripheral blood. The receptor set was obtained from a woman aged 55-69 years with COVID-19, enrolled during active disease.

The chain carries TRBV14 and TRBJ2-3, with 11 bases fitting TRBD2. The trim removed 5 bases at V and 0 bases at J, leaving 7 bases unmatched. CDR1 and CDR2 from the germline V gene are SGHDN and FVKESK. This CDR3 comprises 17 residues. CDR3 in amino acids: CASSKRLAGPSTDTQYF. In nucleotides, the CDR3 is TGTGCCAGCAGCAAAAGACTAGCGGGGCCTAGCACAGATACGCAGTATTTT.

The chain recombines TRBV11-3 with TRBJ2-7, with a weak D call TRBD1 (5 bases). Between the trimmed V and J ends, which lost 1 base and 5 bases, there was a span of 15 bases. Per germline, CDR1 SGHNT and CDR2 YENEEA. The CDR3 spans 15 residues. The DNA of the CDR3 is TGTGCCAGCAGCTTAGGTCAGGGTCCCCTACACGAGCAGTACTTC. Encoded protein: CASSLGQGPLHEQYF.

V gene TRBV10-3 combines with J gene TRBJ2-7; D may be TRBD1 (6 bases). V lost 4 bases and J lost 0, with 13 bases in between. Germline values: CDR1 ENHRY, CDR2 SYGVKD. CDR3 length equals 15 residues. The CDR3 is CAISGGQGISYEQYF. The DNA for the CDR3 is TGTGCCATCAGTGGTGGGCAGGGGATCTCCTACGAGCAGTACTTC.

The genes are TRBV15 and TRBJ2-7; D gene unclear. This CDR3 region has 13 residues. V lost 3 bases and J 7 bases, leaving 13 bases between the germline ends. Germline values: CDR1 LNHNV, CDR2 YYDKDF (reference sequence). Written as DNA, the CDR3 is TGTGCCACCAGCAGCGGCCAGACTGGGGAGCAGTACTTC. Translated: CATSSGQTGEQYF. The full variable domain, in which reference TRBV15 and TRBJ2-7 provide the parts outside the CDR3, is DAMVIQNPRYQVTQFGKPVTLSCSQTLNHNVMYWYQQKSSQAPKLLFHYYDKDFNNEADTPDNFQSRRPNTSFCFLDIRSPGLGDTAMYLCATSSGQTGEQYFGPGTRLTVT.

This sequence joins TRBV18 and TRBJ2-1, with 11 bases that match TRBD2. Germline assignment: CDR1 KGHSH and CDR2 LQKENI. Trimming cost V 3 bases and J 8 bases; bases outside gene matches: 6. This CDR3 has 15 amino acids. The CDR3 reads CASSPYSGGADEQFF. The CDR3 nucleotides read TGTGCCAGCTCACCTTATAGCGGGGGGGCCGATGAGCAGTTCTTC.

The chain couples TRBV19 to TRBJ1-6; 7 bases agree with TRBD1. V shed 7 bases and J 6 bases; nucleotides not matched to a gene: 3. CDR3 length: 13 residues. Germline V gene sequence: CDR1 LNHDA, CDR2 SQIVND (reference sequence). The CDR3 is CASNPGGNSPLHF. In nucleotides, the CDR3 is TGTGCCAGTAACCCAGGGGGTAATTCACCCCTCCACTTT.

The chain carries TRBV28 and TRBJ1-2, with D perhaps matching TRBD1 (5 bases). The CDR3 loop spans 13 amino acids. From germline, CDR1 is MDHEN and CDR2 SYDVKM. The V end was cut by 6 bases, the J end by 4 bases, with 12 bases between. CDR3 amino acids: CASRTQGLYGYTF. The CDR3 DNA reads TGTGCCAGCAGGACGCAGGGACTCTATGGCTACACCTTC.

CDR3 in amino acids: CASSLGTSGGYEQYF. In nucleotides, the CDR3 is TGTGCCAGCAGCTTGGGGACTAGCGGGGGCTACGAGCAGTACTTC. The chain couples TRBV7-2 to TRBJ2-7, with 14 bases matching TRBD2. The germline V gene encodes CDR1 SGHTA and CDR2 FQGNSA. The V segment lost 3 bases and the J segment 3 bases; nucleotides outside the gene matches: 1. This CDR3 contains 15 residues.

V gene TRBV19 combines with J gene TRBJ2-1; the D gene is possibly TRBD1 (6 bases). CDR1 LNHDA and CDR2 SQIVND come from the germline V gene (reference sequence). Trimming left V 1 base short and J 7 bases short, with 23 bases between. The CDR3 has 18 residues. DNA for the CDR3: TGTGCCAGTAGTATAGGGGCCGGGACACCACTCATTGGGAATGAGCAGTTCTTC. Translation: CASSIGAGTPLIGNEQFF.

The chain joins TRBV11-1 to TRBJ2-7; no reliable D call. Germline CDR1 SGHAT, CDR2 FQDESV (reference sequence). The CDR3 extends over 13 amino acids. The V end lost 0 bases, the J end lost 7 bases, and 10 bases lay between the germline ends. In nucleotides, the CDR3 is TGTGCCAGCAGCTTAGCAGACCTCGGGGAGCAGTACTTC. Protein: CASSLADLGEQYF.

This sequence joins TRBV7-9 and TRBJ2-5; TRBD1 matches 9 bases. The CDR3 totals 15 residues. Germline V lookup: CDR1 SEHNR, CDR2 FQNEAQ (reference sequence). After removal of 5 bases from V and 5 bases from J, the junction contained 9 bases not matched to a gene. CDR3: CASSTRDRVQETQYF. The CDR3 DNA follows: TGTGCCAGCAGCACTAGGGACAGGGTACAGGAGACCCAGTACTTC.

The gene calls are TRBV15 and TRBJ2-3, with 9 bases aligning to TRBD2. The CDR3 has 14 amino acids. Germline trimming cut 6 bases from V and 6 bases from J; bases unmatched to any gene: 7. The germline V gene has CDR1 LNHNV and CDR2 YYDKDF (reference sequence). The CDR3 loop is CATRLSGGWDTQYF. CDR3 coding DNA: TGTGCCACCAGGCTAAGCGGGGGGTGGGATACGCAGTATTTT.

The chain carries TRBV4-1 and TRBJ2-5; 12 bases map to TRBD2. The CDR3 has 16 residues. Trimming took 0 bases from V and 4 from J; bases not matched to a gene: 3. The germline V gene has CDR1 MGHRA and CDR2 YSYEKL. CDR3 DNA sequence: TGCGCCAGCAGCCAAGATCTAGCGGGGGGGAGAGAGACCCAGTACTTC. Its protein product is CASSQDLAGGRETQYF.

The chain couples TRBV7-2 to TRBJ2-1, with TRBD2 matching 9 bases. Germline V gene data show CDR1 as SGHTA and CDR2 as FQGNSA. V was pared by 1 base and J by 4 bases, with 8 bases of the junction left unmatched. CDR3 length: 17 amino acids. The CDR3 reads CASSLVEGLAGYNEQFF. CDR3 sequence (DNA): TGTGCCAGCAGCTTAGTGGAGGGGCTAGCGGGGTACAATGAGCAGTTCTTC.

The CDR3 sequence: CASSEISGAQYF. CDR3 nucleotides: TGTGCCAGCAGTGAAATCTCGGGTGCGCAGTATTTT. This rearrangement joins TRBV2 to TRBJ2-3, with no clear D. Germline V CDR1 and CDR2: SNHLY, FYNNEI. The length of the CDR3 is 12 residues. V dropped 2 bases and J dropped 10 bases, with 10 bases sitting between them.

This clone was counted once. The gene calls are TRBV7-3 and TRBJ2-3; 10 bases line up with TRBD2. CDR1 and CDR2 from the germline V gene are SGHTA and FQGTGA. V shed 5 bases, J shed 0 bases, and the junction held 8 bases outside the gene matches. This CDR3 has 17 residues. The CDR3 region has the DNA TGTGCCAGCAGCCTCTTACTAGCGGGGATTAGCACAGATACGCAGTATTTT. This encodes CASSLLLAGISTDTQYF. The variable domain in full, completed from reference TRBV7-3 and TRBJ2-3, reads GAGVSQTPSNKVTEKGKYVELRCDPISGHTALYWYRQSLGQGPEFLIYFQGTGAADDSGLPNDRFFAVRPEGSVSTLKIQRTERGDSAVYLCASSLLLAGISTDTQYFGPGTRLTVL.

The chain is built from TRBV12-3 or TRBV12-4 and TRBJ1-1; 7 positions agree with TRBD1. The CDR3 has 11 residues. V dropped 6 bases and J dropped 10; count of bases not matched to a gene: 5. DNA of the CDR3: TGTGCCAGCAGCCCTGGGACAGTAGCTTTCTTT. The encoded protein is CASSPGTVAFF.

This clone was recorded a few times. The J gene is TRBJ2-7, the V gene TRBV7-6; no definite D call. Per the germline V gene, CDR1 is SGHVS and CDR2 is FNYEAQ. The CDR3 contains 14 residues. V was shortened by 1 base and J by 0 bases, with 7 bases between the two germline ends. CDR3: CASSLEAVSYEQYF. Written as DNA, the CDR3 is TGTGCCAGCAGCTTAGAGGCGGTCTCCTACGAGCAGTACTTC.

The chain uses TRBV6-5 and TRBJ1-2; possible D gene TRBD1, 6 bases. The CDR3 extends over 14 amino acids. V dropped 8 bases and J dropped 8 bases, with 21 bases sitting between them. The germline V gene has CDR1 MNHEY and CDR2 SVGAGI. The CDR3: CASGTPNRDGGYTF. The DNA of the CDR3 is TGTGCCAGCGGAACCCCGAACAGGGACGGGGGCTACACCTTC.

The V and J genes are TRBV21-1 and TRBJ2-7; the table's D call TRBD2 went unverified against the DNA. TRBV21-1 is a pseudogene segment. This CDR3 is 16 amino acids long. In DNA, the CDR3 is TGTGCCAGCAGCAGACCCCGGGGGGTGTGGGTCTACGAGCAGTACTTC. This sequence encodes CASSRPRGVWVYEQYF.

The genes are TRBV5-4 and TRBJ2-3, with 9 bases lining up with TRBD2. Looked up from germline, CDR1 is SGHNT and CDR2 is YYREEE (reference sequence). Unmatched junction bases numbered 8, after V lost 3 bases and J lost 0 bases. This CDR3 has 17 residues. The CDR3 sequence is CASSSLPSGISTDTQYF. The CDR3 region has the DNA TGTGCCAGCAGCTCTCTTCCTAGCGGGATAAGCACAGATACGCAGTATTTT.

This clone occurred once. The chain uses TRBV7-3 and TRBJ2-1; 7 bases agree with TRBD1. CDR1 is SGHTA and CDR2 is FQGTGA in the germline V gene. J lost 6 bases, V lost 5 bases, and 13 bases had no gene match. This CDR3 comprises 16 residues. CDR3 protein: CASSKNRGPGSNEQFF. The CDR3 bases are TGTGCCAGCAGCAAGAACAGGGGACCGGGATCCAATGAGCAGTTCTTC.

This sequence joins TRBV9 and TRBJ2-3, with D possibly matching TRBD1 (5 bases). The CDR3 is 13 amino acids. CDR1 is SGDLS and CDR2 is YYNGEE in the germline V gene. V was cut by 4 bases and J by 2 bases, with 8 bases left in between. CDR3 protein: CASSMGLTDTQYF. The CDR3 bases are TGTGCCAGCAGCATGGGGCTCACAGATACGCAGTATTTT.

This chain links TRBV4-1 with TRBJ2-7; 7 positions agree with TRBD1. Germline CDR1 MGHRA, CDR2 YSYEKL. The junction had 6 bases not matched to a gene; V was cut back by 4 bases and J by 0 bases. This CDR3 comprises 15 residues. The CDR3, as DNA: TGCGCCAGCAGCCCCCAGGGGGTAAGCTCCTACGAGCAGTACTTC. Protein sequence: CASSPQGVSSYEQYF.

The CDR3 DNA follows: TGTGCCAGCAACCAGCGGGGGCTCACCGGGGAGCTGTTTTTT. Its protein product is CASNQRGLTGELFF. V is TRBV6-5 and J is TRBJ2-2, with 8 bases lining up with TRBD2. Per the germline V gene, CDR1 is MNHEY and CDR2 is SVGAGI. This CDR3 has 14 amino acids. V gave up 7 bases and J gave up 4 bases; unmatched junction bases: 5.

This chain links TRBV3-1 (or the pseudogene TRBV3-2) with TRBJ1-1, with D possibly being TRBD1 (5 bases). The germline V and J ends were trimmed by 4 bases and 2 bases, with 20 bases remaining between them. The CDR3 runs to 17 residues. Per germline, CDR1 LGHDT and CDR2 YNNKEL (reference sequence). CDR3 bases: TGTGCCAGCAGCCCCCCTGGGGGGACCTCATCAAACACTGAAGCTTTCTTT. Its protein is CASSPPGGTSSNTEAFF.